A single sample is the source of the 26 T cell receptor beta chains below, sequenced in a study of blood T cell repertoires in COVID-19. The repertoire was sequenced with immunoSEQ multiplex PCR; TCRdb's copy has only in-frame clones and lacks some. The data contain 95,000 to 150,000 clones, about 79% of them seen just once; the ten biggest clones take up about 4.2%. The sequenced sample consisted of peripheral blood. The receptors originated from a woman aged 65 to 85 with acute or convalescent COVID-19.

The J gene is TRBJ1-1, the V gene TRBV7-3, with 7 positions matching TRBD1. The junction had 20 bases not matched to a gene; V was cut back by 8 bases and J by 11 bases. CDR3 length: 15 residues. CDR1 and CDR2 (germline): SGHTA, FQGTGA. Here the CDR3 DNA reads TGTGCCAGCGCCAAGACAGGGACTCTAACCGAGAAGGCTTTCTTT. Translated: CASAKTGTLTEKAFF.

This chain joins TRBV6-7 and TRBJ2-5; no firm D call. TRBV6-7 carries the ORF label, with uncertain function. The V and J ends lost 0 bases and 4 bases respectively, with 9 bases between them. The CDR3 covers 14 residues. This chain's CDR3 is CASSYSNRLETQYF. In DNA, the CDR3 is TGTGCCAGCAGTTACTCGAATCGGTTAGAGACCCAGTACTTC.

A few counts support this clone. The chain links TRBV7-2 to TRBJ1-1, with D perhaps matching TRBD1 (5 bases). There are 13 residues in the CDR3. Trimming stripped 2 bases from V and 1 base from J, with 5 bases between. The germline V gene encodes CDR1 SGHTA and CDR2 FQGNSA. This chain's CDR3 is CASSLQGNTEAFF. DNA for the CDR3: TGTGCCAGCAGCTTACAGGGGAACACTGAAGCTTTCTTT.

The chain has TRBV6-4 and TRBJ1-2; 9 nucleotides line up with TRBD1. Per germline, CDR1 MRHNA and CDR2 SNTAGT. J gave up 4 bases and V 2 bases, and 14 bases lay outside the gene matches. The CDR3 totals 18 residues. The CDR3 loop reads CASSDQGIKTGGFYGYTF. As DNA, the CDR3 is TGTGCCAGCAGTGACCAAGGAATAAAGACAGGGGGATTCTATGGCTACACCTTC.

The V call is TRBV3-1 (or the pseudogene TRBV3-2), the J call TRBJ1-2; TRBD1 aligns across 8 bases. CDR1 and CDR2 from the germline V gene are LGHDT and YNNKEL (reference sequence). The length of the CDR3 is 17 residues. Trimming removed 0 bases from V and 6 bases from J; junction bases left unmatched: 12. As DNA, the CDR3 is TGTGCCAGCAGCCAAGAACTCAGGAACAGGGGGAGGGATGGCTACACCTTC. This translates into CASSQELRNRGRDGYTF.

The chain employs TRBV7-2 and TRBJ1-6; TRBD1 is a possible D gene (6 bases). The CDR3 consists of 18 residues. Germline V gives CDR1 SGHTA, CDR2 FQGNSA. V lost 7 bases to trimming and J lost 0 bases, with 19 bases between them. The CDR3 DNA follows: TGTGCCAGCAACTCTCTTGGACAGTTTAGCTCCTATAATTCACCCCTCCACTTT. Residues: CASNSLGQFSSYNSPLHF. Full variable domain (rest looked up from reference TRBV7-2 and TRBJ1-6): GAGVSQSPSNKVTEKGKDVELRCDPISGHTALYWYRQSLGQGLEFLIYFQGNSAPDKSGLPSDRFSAERTGGSVSTLTIQRTQQEDSAVYLCASNSLGQFSSYNSPLHFGNGTRLTVT.

The rearrangement uses TRBV7-3 and TRBJ1-5; D gene uncertain. Trimming removed 3 bases at V and 4 bases at J, with 10 bases between. The germline V gene has CDR1 SGHTA and CDR2 FQGTGA. The CDR3 runs to 14 residues. CDR3 sequence reads: CASSLVLENQPQHF. DNA of the CDR3: TGTGCCAGCAGCTTGGTTCTGGAGAATCAGCCCCAGCATTTT.

The chain employs TRBV6-5 and TRBJ2-2, with a weak D call TRBD2 (7 bases). Germline V gene data show CDR1 as MNHEY and CDR2 as SVGAGI. CDR3 size: 15 residues. V was pared by 6 bases and J by 6 bases, with 17 bases between. The DNA for the CDR3 is TGTGCCAGCAGACTACAGGGAGGGGCGGCCGGGGAGCTGTTTTTT. Translating gives CASRLQGGAAGELFF.

The chain links TRBV6-2 or TRBV6-3 to TRBJ2-3; 11 bases match TRBD2. The CDR3 extends over 15 amino acids. CDR1 and CDR2 from the germline V gene are MNHEY and SVGEGT. The trim removed 5 bases at V and 2 bases at J, leaving 3 bases unmatched. The CDR3 DNA reads TGTGCCAGCAGTATAGCGGGGGGGATCACAGATACGCAGTATTTT. This translates into CASSIAGGITDTQYF.

This clone was observed once. The V and J genes are TRBV18 and TRBJ1-5, with D tentatively TRBD1 (6 bases). This CDR3 is built from 15 residues. Germline CDR1 KGHSH, CDR2 LQKENI. The V and J ends lost 6 bases and 6 bases respectively, with 18 bases between them. CDR3 region: CASSLQGPHGQPQHF. Written as DNA, the CDR3 is TGTGCCAGCTCCCTCCAGGGGCCCCATGGTCAGCCCCAGCATTTT.

The chain links TRBV27 to TRBJ1-6; D remains unclear. This CDR3 comprises 18 residues. Germline V gene sequence: CDR1 MNHEY, CDR2 SMNVEV (reference sequence). V lost 5 bases to trimming and J lost 0 bases, with 17 bases between them. CDR3 region: CASSLAHRGISYNSPLHF. Written as DNA, the CDR3 is TGTGCCAGCAGTCTCGCCCACCGAGGGATCTCCTATAATTCACCCCTCCACTTT.

The chain couples TRBV12-3 or TRBV12-4 to TRBJ1-2, with D unclear. The CDR3 runs 11 residues. The V and J ends lost 8 bases and 4 bases respectively, with 8 bases between them. CDR3 DNA: TGTGCCAGCCGACATGGCTATGGCTACACCTTC. Encoded protein: CASRHGYGYTF.

The chain recombines TRBV7-2 with TRBJ1-1, with a weak D call TRBD1 (6 bases). Trimming shortened V by 5 bases and J by 6 bases, and 16 bases separated the two germline ends. The CDR3 consists of 14 residues. From germline, CDR1 is SGHTA and CDR2 FQGNSA. The CDR3 loop reads CASSITRGIAEAFF. In DNA, the CDR3 is TGTGCCAGCAGCATAACCAGGGGAATCGCTGAAGCTTTCTTT.

This rearrangement joins TRBV4-3 to TRBJ2-5; 8 nucleotides line up with TRBD1. Trimming took 1 base from V and 6 from J; bases not matched to a gene: 4. This CDR3 is 14 amino acids long. The germline V gene encodes CDR1 LGHNA and CDR2 YSLEER. CDR3 residues: CASSQGQGAKTQYF. CDR3 coding DNA: TGCGCCAGCAGCCAAGGCCAGGGGGCGAAGACCCAGTACTTC.

CDR3 sequence reads: CASSLRVLEARPNNSPLHF. DNA of the CDR3: TGTGCCAGCAGCCTTAGGGTTTTGGAGGCGAGGCCTAATAATTCACCCCTCCACTTT. This chain uses TRBV21-1 with TRBJ1-6. TRBV21-1 is recorded as a pseudogene. The CDR3 extends over 19 amino acids.

V gene TRBV4-1 combines with J gene TRBJ1-6; D perhaps matches TRBD1 (6 bases). V lost 0 bases, J lost 8 bases, and 14 bases lay in between. The CDR3 runs 16 residues. CDR1 is MGHRA, CDR2 YSYEKL, per germline. CDR3 bases: TGCGCCAGCAGCCAAGAAGTAAGGCAGGGGCATTCACCCCTCCACTTT. This codes for CASSQEVRQGHSPLHF.

This chain links TRBV5-6 with TRBJ2-1; TRBD2 aligns across 8 bases. Germline V lookup: CDR1 SGHDT, CDR2 YYEEEE. This CDR3 has 15 amino acids. V lost 4 bases, J lost 8 bases, and 11 bases stayed unmatched. The CDR3 DNA sequence: TGTGCCAGCAGCGCAGGAGGGGTAGCGGGGTATGAGCAGTTCTTC. It yields the protein CASSAGGVAGYEQFF.

The chain employs TRBV19 and TRBJ1-2; 9 bases line up with TRBD1. The CDR3 length is 15 residues. The germline V gene encodes CDR1 LNHDA and CDR2 SQIVND (reference sequence). The trim removed 1 base at V and 5 bases at J, leaving 5 bases unmatched. Here the CDR3 DNA reads TGTGCCAGTAGTATAGCCGCGACAGGGGGATATGGCTACACCTTC. This encodes CASSIAATGGYGYTF.

This chain uses TRBV6-2 or TRBV6-3 with TRBJ1-1; TRBD1 might be the D (6 bases). The V end lost 3 bases, the J end lost 5 bases, and 19 bases lay between the germline ends. CDR1 is MNHEY, CDR2 SVGEGT, per germline. The CDR3 sequence is 16 residues long. The CDR3 region has the DNA TGTGCCAGCAGTTATGTGGGTAGACCGAGGGGGACTGAAGCTTTCTTT. Protein: CASSYVGRPRGTEAFF.

This chain uses TRBV4-3 with TRBJ2-2; TRBD1 is a possible D gene (6 bases). Trimming took off 1 base at V and 5 bases at J, with 14 bases between the two ends. Per the germline V gene, CDR1 is LGHNA and CDR2 is YSLEER. The CDR3 loop spans 16 amino acids. Written as DNA, the CDR3 is TGCGCCAGCAGCCAAGCATTACGACAGGTTACCGGGGAGCTGTTTTTT. Protein product: CASSQALRQVTGELFF.

The chain has TRBV4-1 and TRBJ1-2; D perhaps matches TRBD1 (6 bases). The germline V and J ends were trimmed by 2 bases and 4 bases, with 14 bases remaining between them. The CDR3 runs to 15 residues. Germline V gives CDR1 MGHRA, CDR2 YSYEKL. CDR3 nucleotides: TGCGCCAGCAGCCAAAACTCAGGGGCCGGCTATGGCTACACCTTC. Protein product: CASSQNSGAGYGYTF.

This clone was seen a single time. The V and J genes are TRBV7-2 and TRBJ1-3; 7 bases are shared with TRBD1. V was clipped by 3 bases and J by 4 bases; unmatched bases: 9. Germline-derived CDR1 and CDR2 are SGHTA and FQGNSA. This CDR3 is built from 16 residues. As DNA, the CDR3 is TGTGCCAGCAGCTTGAACAGGGGTCGCCTCGGAAACACCATATATTTT. It translates to CASSLNRGRLGNTIYF.

The chain combines TRBV27 with TRBJ2-5, with D unclear. Trimming shortened V by 6 bases and J by 5 bases, and 13 bases separated the two germline ends. Germline-derived CDR1 and CDR2 are MNHEY and SMNVEV (reference sequence). There are 13 residues in the CDR3. The CDR3 region is CASRAFSGETQYF. The DNA of the CDR3 is TGTGCCAGCAGAGCCTTCTCCGGGGAGACCCAGTACTTC.

This chain connects TRBV19 to TRBJ1-2; the D gene is possibly TRBD1 (6 bases). The CDR3 has 14 amino acids. Trimming cost V 1 base and J 8 bases, with 14 bases left between them. Germline loops: CDR1 LNHDA, CDR2 SQIVND (reference sequence). The CDR3 reads CASSIARGPFGYTF. CDR3 DNA: TGTGCCAGTAGTATAGCCAGGGGTCCGTTCGGCTACACCTTC. Together with reference TRBV19 and TRBJ1-2, the CDR3 gives the full variable domain: DGGITQSPKYLFRKEGQNVTLSCEQNLNHDAMYWYRQDPGQGLRLIYYSQIVNDFQKGDIAEGYSVSREKKESFPLTVTSAQKNPTAFYLCASSIARGPFGYTFGSGTRLTVV.

This clone was seen only once. The chain carries TRBV4-3 and TRBJ2-4, with D hard to call. V was pared by 1 base and J by 0 bases, with 13 bases between. There are 17 residues in the CDR3. The germline V gene encodes CDR1 LGHNA and CDR2 YSLEER. Written as DNA, the CDR3 is TGCGCCAGCAGCCAAGTTACCTACGACTTAGCCAAAAACATTCAGTACTTC. This encodes CASSQVTYDLAKNIQYF.

This clone was found a few times. This chain uses TRBV7-9 with TRBJ1-5; D call uncertain. Per the germline V gene, CDR1 is SEHNR and CDR2 is FQNEAQ (reference sequence). CDR3 length equals 12 residues. V was trimmed by 4 bases and J by 10 bases, leaving 11 bases between them. CDR3 nucleotides: TGTGCCAGCAGCTCACTGGGGAGTCCCCAGCATTTT. Its protein product is CASSSLGSPQHF.